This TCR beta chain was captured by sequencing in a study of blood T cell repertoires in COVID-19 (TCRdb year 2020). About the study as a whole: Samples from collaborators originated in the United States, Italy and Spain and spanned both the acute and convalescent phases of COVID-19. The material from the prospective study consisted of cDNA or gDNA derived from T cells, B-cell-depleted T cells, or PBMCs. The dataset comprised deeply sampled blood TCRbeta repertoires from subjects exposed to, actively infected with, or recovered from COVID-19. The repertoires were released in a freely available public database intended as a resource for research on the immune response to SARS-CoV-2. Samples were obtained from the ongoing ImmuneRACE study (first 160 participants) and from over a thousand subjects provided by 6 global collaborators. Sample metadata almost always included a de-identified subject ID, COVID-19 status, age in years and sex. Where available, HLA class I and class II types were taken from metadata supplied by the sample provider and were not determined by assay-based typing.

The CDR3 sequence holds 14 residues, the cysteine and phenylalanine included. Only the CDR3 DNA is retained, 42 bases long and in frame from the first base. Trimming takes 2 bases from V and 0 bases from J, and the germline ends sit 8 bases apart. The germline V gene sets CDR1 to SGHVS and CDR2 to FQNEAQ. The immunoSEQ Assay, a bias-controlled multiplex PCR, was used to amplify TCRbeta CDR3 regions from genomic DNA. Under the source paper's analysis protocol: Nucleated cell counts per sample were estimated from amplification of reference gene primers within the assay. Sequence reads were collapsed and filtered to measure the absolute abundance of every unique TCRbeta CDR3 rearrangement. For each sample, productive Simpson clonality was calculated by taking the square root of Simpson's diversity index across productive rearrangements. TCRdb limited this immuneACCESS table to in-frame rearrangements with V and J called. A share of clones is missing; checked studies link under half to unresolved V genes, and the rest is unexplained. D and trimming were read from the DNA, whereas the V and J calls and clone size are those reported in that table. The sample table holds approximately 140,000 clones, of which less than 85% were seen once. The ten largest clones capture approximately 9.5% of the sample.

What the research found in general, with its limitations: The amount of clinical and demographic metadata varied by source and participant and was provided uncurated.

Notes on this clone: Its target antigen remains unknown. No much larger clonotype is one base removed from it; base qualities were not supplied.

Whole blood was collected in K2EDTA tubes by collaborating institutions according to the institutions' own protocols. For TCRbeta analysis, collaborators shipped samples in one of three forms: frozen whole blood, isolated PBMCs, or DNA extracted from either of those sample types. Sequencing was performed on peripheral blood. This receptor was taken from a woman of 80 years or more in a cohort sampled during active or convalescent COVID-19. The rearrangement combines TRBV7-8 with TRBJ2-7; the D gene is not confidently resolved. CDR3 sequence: CASSLYSVSYEQYF. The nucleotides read TGTGCCAGCAGCTTATATTCAGTCTCCTACGAGCAGTACTTC.